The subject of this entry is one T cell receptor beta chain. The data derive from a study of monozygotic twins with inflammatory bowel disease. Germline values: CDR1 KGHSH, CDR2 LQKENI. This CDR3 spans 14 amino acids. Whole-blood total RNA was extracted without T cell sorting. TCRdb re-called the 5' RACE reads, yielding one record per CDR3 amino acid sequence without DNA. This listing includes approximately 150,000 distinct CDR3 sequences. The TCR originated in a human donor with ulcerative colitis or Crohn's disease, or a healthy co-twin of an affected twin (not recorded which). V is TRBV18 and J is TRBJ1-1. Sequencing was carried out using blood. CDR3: CASSPPASGTEAFF.